The clone carrying this T cell receptor (beta chain) was counted once. Additional DNA sequences in this sample encode the identical CDR3. This sample stems from a study of shared clonotypes between healthy human individuals. Whole-study context: A donor's plate count was three for CD4 naive and three for CD4 memory; CD8 naive had two and CD8 memory one.

Sequenced by immunoSEQ multiplex PCR; TCRdb stores in-frame clones only, minus some. The sample lists about 2.1 million clones; 93% were seen once. Terminally differentiated effector memory CD45RA+ cells were left out of the naive CD8 fraction, which was CD45RO-negative and positively selected for CCR7. The TCR originated in a man aged 18 to 29 in good health. Some clones in this sample may be carry-over from other donors' samples. Sequencing was done on a sample of naive CD8+ T cells from PBMCs.

The CDR3 DNA reads as TGTGCCAGCAGTTACTCTCGGGGCCCTGAAAAACTGTTTTTT. Its protein product is CASSYSRGPEKLFF. This sequence joins TRBV6-5 and TRBJ1-4; D is perhaps TRBD1 (5 bases). The CDR3 runs to 14 residues. Trimming took off 0 bases at V and 7 bases at J, with 9 bases between the two ends. Germline V lookup: CDR1 MNHEY, CDR2 SVGAGI.